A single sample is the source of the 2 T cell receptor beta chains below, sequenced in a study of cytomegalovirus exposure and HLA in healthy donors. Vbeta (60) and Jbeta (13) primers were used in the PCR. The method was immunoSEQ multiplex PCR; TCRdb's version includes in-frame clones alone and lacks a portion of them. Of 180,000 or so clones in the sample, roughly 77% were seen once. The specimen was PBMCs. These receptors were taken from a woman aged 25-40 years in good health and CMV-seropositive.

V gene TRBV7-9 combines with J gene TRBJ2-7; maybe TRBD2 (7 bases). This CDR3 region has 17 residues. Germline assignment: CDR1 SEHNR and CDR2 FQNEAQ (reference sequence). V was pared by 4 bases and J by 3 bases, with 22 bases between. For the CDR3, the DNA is TGTGCCAGCAGCTCTCACCGTGGGAGGGGGGGCCTCTACGAGCAGTACTTC. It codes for CASSSHRGRGGLYEQYF. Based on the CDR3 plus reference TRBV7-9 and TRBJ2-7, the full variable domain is DTGVSQNPRHKITKRGQNVTFRCDPISEHNRLYWYRQTLGQGPEFLTYFQNEAQLEKSRLLSDRFSAERPKGSFSTLEIQRTEQGDSAMYLCASSSHRGRGGLYEQYFGPGTRLTVT.

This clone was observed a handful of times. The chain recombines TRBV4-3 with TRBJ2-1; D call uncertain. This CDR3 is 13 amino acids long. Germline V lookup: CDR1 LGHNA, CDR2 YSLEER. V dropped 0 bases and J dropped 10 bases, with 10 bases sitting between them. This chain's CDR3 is CASSQEPEREQFF. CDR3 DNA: TGCGCCAGCAGCCAAGAGCCGGAGCGAGAGCAGTTCTTC.